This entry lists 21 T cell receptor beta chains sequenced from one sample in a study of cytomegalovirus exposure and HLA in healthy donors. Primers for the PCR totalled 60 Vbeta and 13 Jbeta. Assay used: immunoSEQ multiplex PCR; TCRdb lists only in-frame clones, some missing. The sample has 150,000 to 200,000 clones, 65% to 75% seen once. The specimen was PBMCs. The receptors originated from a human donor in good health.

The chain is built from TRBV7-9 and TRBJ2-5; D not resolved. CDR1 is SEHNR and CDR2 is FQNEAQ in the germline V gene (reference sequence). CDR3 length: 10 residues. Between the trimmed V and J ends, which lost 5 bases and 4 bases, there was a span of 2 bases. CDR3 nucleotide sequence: TGTGCCAGCAGCCGAGAGACCCAGTACTTC. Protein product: CASSRETQYF.

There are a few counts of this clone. The chain's CDR3 is CASRQGSNEKLFF. In nucleotides, the CDR3 is TGTGCTAGCCGACAGGGCTCTAATGAAAAACTGTTTTTT. This chain uses TRBV12-5 with TRBJ1-4, with 7 bases identical to TRBD1. Trimming took 9 bases from V and 3 from J; bases not matched to a gene: 4. Germline loops: CDR1 LGHNT, CDR2 FRNRAP. The CDR3 is 13 amino acids.

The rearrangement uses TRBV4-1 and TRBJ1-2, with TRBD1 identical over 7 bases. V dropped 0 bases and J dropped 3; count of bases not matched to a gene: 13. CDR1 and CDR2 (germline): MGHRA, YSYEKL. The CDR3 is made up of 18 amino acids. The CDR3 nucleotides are TGCGCCAGCAGCCAAGATGAGGTCTCCAGGGGGGCGGACTATGGCTACACCTTC. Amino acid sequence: CASSQDEVSRGADYGYTF.

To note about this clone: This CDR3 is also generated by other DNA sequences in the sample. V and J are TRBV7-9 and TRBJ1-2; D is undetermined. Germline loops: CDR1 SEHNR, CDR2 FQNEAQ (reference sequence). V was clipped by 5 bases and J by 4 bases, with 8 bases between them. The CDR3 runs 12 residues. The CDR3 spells CASSLRSYGYTF. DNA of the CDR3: TGTGCCAGCAGCCTCCGGTCCTATGGCTACACCTTC.

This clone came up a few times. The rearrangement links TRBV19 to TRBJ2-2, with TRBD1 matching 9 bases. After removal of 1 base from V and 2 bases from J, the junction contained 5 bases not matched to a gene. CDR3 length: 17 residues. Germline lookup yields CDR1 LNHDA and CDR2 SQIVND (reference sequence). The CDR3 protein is CASSIVPGQGNTGELFF. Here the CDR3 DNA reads TGTGCCAGTAGTATAGTTCCGGGACAGGGCAACACCGGGGAGCTGTTTTTT.

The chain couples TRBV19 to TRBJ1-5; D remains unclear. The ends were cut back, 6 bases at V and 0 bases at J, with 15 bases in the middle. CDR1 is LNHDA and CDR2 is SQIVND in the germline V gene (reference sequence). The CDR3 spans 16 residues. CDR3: CASRVGLAYSNQPQHF. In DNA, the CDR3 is TGTGCCAGTAGAGTTGGGTTAGCTTATAGCAATCAGCCCCAGCATTTT.

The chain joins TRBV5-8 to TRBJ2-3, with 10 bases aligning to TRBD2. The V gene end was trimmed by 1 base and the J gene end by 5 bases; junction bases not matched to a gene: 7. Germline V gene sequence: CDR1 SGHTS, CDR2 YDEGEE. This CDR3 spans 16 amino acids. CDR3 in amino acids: CASSLSSGGPQDTQYF. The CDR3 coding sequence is TGTGCCAGCAGCTTGTCTAGCGGGGGACCACAAGATACGCAGTATTTT.

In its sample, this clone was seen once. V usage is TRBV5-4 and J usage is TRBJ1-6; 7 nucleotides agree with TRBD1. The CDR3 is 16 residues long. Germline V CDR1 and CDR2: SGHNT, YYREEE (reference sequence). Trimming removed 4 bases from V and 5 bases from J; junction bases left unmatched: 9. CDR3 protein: CASSRSSTGNNSPLHF. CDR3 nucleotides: TGTGCCAGCAGCCGAAGCTCGACAGGGAATAATTCACCCCTCCACTTT.

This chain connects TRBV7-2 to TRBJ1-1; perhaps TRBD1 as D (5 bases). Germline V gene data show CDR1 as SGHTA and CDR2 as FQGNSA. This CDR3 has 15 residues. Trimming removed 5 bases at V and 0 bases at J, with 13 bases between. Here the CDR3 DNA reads TGTGCCAGCAGCATATCGACAGCATTGAACACTGAAGCTTTCTTT. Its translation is CASSISTALNTEAFF. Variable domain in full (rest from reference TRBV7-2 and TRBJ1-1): GAGVSQSPSNKVTEKGKDVELRCDPISGHTALYWYRQSLGQGLEFLIYFQGNSAPDKSGLPSDRFSAERTGGSVSTLTIQRTQQEDSAVYLCASSISTALNTEAFFGQGTRLTVV.

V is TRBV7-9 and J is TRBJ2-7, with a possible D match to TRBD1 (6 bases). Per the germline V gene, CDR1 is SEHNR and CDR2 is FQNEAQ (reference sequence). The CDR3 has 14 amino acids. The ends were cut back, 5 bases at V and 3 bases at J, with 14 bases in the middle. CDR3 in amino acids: CASSLQGLGYEQYF. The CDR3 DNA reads TGTGCCAGCAGCCTACAGGGTTTAGGCTACGAGCAGTACTTC. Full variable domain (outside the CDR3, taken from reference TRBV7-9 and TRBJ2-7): DTGVSQNPRHKITKRGQNVTFRCDPISEHNRLYWYRQTLGQGPEFLTYFQNEAQLEKSRLLSDRFSAERPKGSFSTLEIQRTEQGDSAMYLCASSLQGLGYEQYFGPGTRLTVT.

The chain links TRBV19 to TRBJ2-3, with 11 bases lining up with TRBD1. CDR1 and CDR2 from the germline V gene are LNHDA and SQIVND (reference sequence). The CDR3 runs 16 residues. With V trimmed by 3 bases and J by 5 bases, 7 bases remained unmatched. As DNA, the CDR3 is TGTGCCAGTAGTATGGGACAGGGGGTCTTAGTAGATACGCAGTATTTT. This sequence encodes CASSMGQGVLVDTQYF.

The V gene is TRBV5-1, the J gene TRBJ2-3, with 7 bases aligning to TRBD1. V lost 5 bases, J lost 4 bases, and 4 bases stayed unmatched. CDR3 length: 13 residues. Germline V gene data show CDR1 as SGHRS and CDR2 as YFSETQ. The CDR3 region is CASRRQGPDTQYF. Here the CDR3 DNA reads TGCGCCAGCAGAAGACAGGGCCCAGATACGCAGTATTTT.

The CDR3 loop is CASSLEDSTPLNSYEQYF. CDR3 DNA sequence: TGTGCCAGCAGCTTAGAAGACTCGACTCCACTCAACTCCTACGAGCAGTACTTC. The chain employs TRBV7-2 and TRBJ2-7, with D unresolved. CDR1 is SGHTA, CDR2 FQGNSA, per germline. The CDR3 has 18 amino acids. Trimming removed 1 base from V and 0 bases from J, with 19 bases in between.

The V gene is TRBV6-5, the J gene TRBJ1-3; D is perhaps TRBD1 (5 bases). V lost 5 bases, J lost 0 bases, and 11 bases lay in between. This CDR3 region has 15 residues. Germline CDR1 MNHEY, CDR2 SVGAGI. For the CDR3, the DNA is TGTGCCAGCAGTCCGGACATTCGCTCTGGAAACACCATATATTTT. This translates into CASSPDIRSGNTIYF.

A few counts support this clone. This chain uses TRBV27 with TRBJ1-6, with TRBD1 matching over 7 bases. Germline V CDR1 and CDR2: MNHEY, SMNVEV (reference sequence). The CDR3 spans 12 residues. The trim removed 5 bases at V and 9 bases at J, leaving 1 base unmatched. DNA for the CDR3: TGTGCCAGCAGTAACAGGGGTTCACCCCTCCACTTT. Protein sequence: CASSNRGSPLHF.

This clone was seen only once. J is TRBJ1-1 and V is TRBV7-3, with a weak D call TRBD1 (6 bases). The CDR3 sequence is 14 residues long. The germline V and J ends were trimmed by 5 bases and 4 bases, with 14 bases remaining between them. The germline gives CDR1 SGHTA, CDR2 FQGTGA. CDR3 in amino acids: CASSPTLGGTEAFF. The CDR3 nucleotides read TGTGCCAGCAGCCCTACGTTAGGGGGCACTGAAGCTTTCTTT.

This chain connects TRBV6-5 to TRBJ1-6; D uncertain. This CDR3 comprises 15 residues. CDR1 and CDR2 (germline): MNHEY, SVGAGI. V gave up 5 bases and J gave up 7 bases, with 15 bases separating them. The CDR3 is CASSLRRPANSPLHF. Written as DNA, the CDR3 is TGTGCCAGCAGTCTAAGGAGGCCCGCCAATTCACCCCTCCACTTT.

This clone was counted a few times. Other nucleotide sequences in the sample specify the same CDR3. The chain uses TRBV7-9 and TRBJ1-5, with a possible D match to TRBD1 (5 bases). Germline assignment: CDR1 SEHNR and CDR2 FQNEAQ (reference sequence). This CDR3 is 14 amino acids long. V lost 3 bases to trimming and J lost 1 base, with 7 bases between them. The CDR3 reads CASSFPGSNQPQHF. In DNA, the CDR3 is TGTGCCAGCAGCTTCCCAGGGAGCAATCAGCCCCAGCATTTT.

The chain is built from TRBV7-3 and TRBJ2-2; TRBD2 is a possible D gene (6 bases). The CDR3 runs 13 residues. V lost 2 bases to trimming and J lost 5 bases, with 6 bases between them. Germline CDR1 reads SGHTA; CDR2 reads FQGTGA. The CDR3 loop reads CASSLGGTGELFF. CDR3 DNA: TGTGCCAGCAGCTTAGGGGGGACCGGGGAGCTGTTTTTT.

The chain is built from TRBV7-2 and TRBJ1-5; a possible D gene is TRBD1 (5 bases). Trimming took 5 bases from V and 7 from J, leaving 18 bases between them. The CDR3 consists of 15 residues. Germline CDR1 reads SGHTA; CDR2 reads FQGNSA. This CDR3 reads CASSPQPTVVQPQHF. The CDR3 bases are TGTGCCAGCAGCCCCCAGCCGACAGTGGTCCAGCCCCAGCATTTT.

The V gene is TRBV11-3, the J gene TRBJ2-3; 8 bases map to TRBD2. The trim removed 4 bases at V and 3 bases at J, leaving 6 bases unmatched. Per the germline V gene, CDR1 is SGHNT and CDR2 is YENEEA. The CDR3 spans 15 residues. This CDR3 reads CASSSSPGGTDTQYF. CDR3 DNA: TGTGCCAGCAGCTCATCCCCGGGGGGGACAGATACGCAGTATTTT.